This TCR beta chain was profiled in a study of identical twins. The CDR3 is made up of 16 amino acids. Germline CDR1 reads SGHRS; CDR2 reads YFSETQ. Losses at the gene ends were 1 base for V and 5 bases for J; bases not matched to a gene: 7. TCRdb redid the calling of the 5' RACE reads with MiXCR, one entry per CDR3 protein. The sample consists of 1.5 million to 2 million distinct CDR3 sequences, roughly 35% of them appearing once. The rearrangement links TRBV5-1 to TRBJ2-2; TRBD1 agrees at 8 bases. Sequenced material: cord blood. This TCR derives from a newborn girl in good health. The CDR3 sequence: CASSLTVTGVTGELFF. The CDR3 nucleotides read TGCGCCAGCAGCTTGACCGTGACAGGGGTAACCGGGGAGCTGTTTTTT.